A selection of T cell receptor beta chains follows, all from one sample in a study of OX40 agonist ivuxolimab in advanced cancers. Only in-frame clones appear in the TCRdb table, and some are missing; sequencing was by immunoSEQ multiplex PCR. Of just over 20,000 clones in the sample, around 87% were seen once. Source: CD4+ or CD8+ T cells sorted from blood, taken in a trial of the OX40 agonist ivuxolimab. These receptors originate from an adult with an advanced solid tumor such as melanoma, head and neck, liver or kidney cancer. The CDR3 runs from the conserved cysteine through the conserved F or W. A D gene is named only where the DNA matches it firmly. Clone size appears in some rows only: once, few, many, or a class for an expanded clone.

size,J,V,D,DNA,CDR3
-,TRBJ2-2,TRBV5-1,-,TGCGCCAGCAGCTGGGATGGGCAGGGAAACACCGGGGAGCTGTTTTTT,CASSWDGQGNTGELFF
-,TRBJ1-1,TRBV6-6,-,TGTGCCAGCAGTTACTCTGTTCAGGGAGGAACTGAAGCTTTCTTT,CASSYSVQGGTEAFF
few,TRBJ1-5,TRBV11-2,-,TGTGCCAGCAGCCCCTGGAGGGATCAGCCCCAGCATTTT,CASSPWRDQPQHF
-,TRBJ1-1,TRBV19,-,TGTGCCACCCAAACCCGCCCGGCTGAAGCTTTCTTT,CATQTRPAEAFF
-,TRBJ1-5,TRBV27,-,TGTGCCAGCAGTCCCGGGAGCTACAATCAGCCCCAGCATTTT,CASSPGSYNQPQHF
once,TRBJ2-3,TRBV13,TRBD1,TGTGCCAGCAGCCCTTTCGGGACAGGAGCCTCTTCGGGCACAGATACGCAGTATTTT,CASSPFGTGASSGTDTQYF
-,TRBJ2-7,TRBV7-9,TRBD2,TGTGCCAGCAGCCCCGGGGGGAGCTCCTACGAGCAGTACTTC,CASSPGGSSYEQYF
few,TRBJ2-1,TRBV19,-,TGTGCAAGTAGTATTTCTAGTTTTGCTGAGCAGTTCTTC,CASSISSFAEQFF
-,TRBJ2-2,TRBV5-6,-,TGTGCCAGCAGTCTGCGGGTCTCGAGACCCACCGGGGAGCTGTTTTTT,CASSLRVSRPTGELFF
-,TRBJ2-5,TRBV10-3,-,TGTGCCATCAGTGAGTCGAGGGGGACCCAGTACTTC,CAISESRGTQYF
-,TRBJ2-2,TRBV7-3,-,TGTGCCAGCAGCTTAAGGGCCAGAGGCACCGGGGAGCTGTTTTTT,CASSLRARGTGELFF